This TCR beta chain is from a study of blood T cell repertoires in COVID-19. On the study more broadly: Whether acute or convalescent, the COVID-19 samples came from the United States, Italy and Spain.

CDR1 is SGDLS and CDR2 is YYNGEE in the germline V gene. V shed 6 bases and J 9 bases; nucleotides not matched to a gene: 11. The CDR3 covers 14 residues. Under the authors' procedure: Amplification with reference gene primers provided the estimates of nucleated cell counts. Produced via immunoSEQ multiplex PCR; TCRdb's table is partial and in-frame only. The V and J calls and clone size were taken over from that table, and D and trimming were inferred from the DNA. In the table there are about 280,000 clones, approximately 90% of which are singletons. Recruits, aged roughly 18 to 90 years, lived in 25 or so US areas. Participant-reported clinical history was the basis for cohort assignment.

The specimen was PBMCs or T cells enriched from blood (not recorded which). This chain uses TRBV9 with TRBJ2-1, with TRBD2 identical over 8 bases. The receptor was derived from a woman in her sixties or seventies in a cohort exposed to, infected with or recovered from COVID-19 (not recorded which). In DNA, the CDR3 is TGTGCCAGCAACCCTGGGGACGGGAGGGTTGAGCAGTTCTTC. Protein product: CASNPGDGRVEQFF.